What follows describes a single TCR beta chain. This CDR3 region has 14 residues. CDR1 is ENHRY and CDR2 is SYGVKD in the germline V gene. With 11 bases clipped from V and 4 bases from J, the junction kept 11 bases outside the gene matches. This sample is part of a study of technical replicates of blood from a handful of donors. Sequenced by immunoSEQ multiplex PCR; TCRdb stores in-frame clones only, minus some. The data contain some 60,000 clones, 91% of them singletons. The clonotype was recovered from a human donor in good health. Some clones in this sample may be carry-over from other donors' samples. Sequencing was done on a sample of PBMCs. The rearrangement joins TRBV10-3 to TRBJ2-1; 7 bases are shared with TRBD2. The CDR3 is CASRRGSPYNEQFF. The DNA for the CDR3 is TGTGCCTCCCGGCGGGGGTCCCCTTACAATGAGCAGTTCTTC.